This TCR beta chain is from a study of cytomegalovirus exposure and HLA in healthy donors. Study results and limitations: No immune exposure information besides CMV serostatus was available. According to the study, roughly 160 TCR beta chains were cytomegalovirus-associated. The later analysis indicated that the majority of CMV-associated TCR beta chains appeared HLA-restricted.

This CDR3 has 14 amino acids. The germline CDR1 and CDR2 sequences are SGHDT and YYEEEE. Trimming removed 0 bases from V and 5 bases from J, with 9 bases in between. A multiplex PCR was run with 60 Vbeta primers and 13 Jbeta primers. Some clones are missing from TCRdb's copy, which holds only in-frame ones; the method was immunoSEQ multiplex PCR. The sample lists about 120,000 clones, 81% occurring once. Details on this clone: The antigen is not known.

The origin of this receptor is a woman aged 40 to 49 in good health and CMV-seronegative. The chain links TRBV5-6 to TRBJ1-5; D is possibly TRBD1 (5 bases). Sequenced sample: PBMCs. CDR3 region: CASSLAGNYQPQHF. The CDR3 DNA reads TGTGCCAGCAGCTTGGCAGGGAACTATCAGCCCCAGCATTTT.